This TCR beta chain is from a study of CD8+ T cells in alopecia areata. Per germline, CDR1 KGHSH and CDR2 LQKENI. The V end was cut by 2 bases, the J end by 10 bases, with 12 bases between. This CDR3 contains 12 residues. cDNA reverse transcribed from extracted RNA served as the sequencing template. Assay: immunoSEQ multiplex PCR; the TCRdb copy retains only in-frame clones and omits some. This table holds about 190,000 clones, 55% to 70% found once. The treatment here: oral pan-JAK inhibitor, 5-10 mg twice daily. The rearrangement joins TRBV18 to TRBJ2-7; a weak D match, TRBD2 (6 bases). The clonotype comes from a human donor with alopecia areata. This specimen was CD4+ T cells sorted from blood, taken at week 4, from a patient treated with tofacitinib. CDR3 in amino acids: CASSPAGPDQYF. For the CDR3, the DNA is TGTGCCAGCTCACCAGCGGGACCGGACCAGTACTTC. Combining the CDR3 with reference TRBV18 and TRBJ2-7 gives the whole variable domain NAGVMQNPRHLVRRRGQEARLRCSPMKGHSHVYWYRQLPEEGLKFMVYLQKENIIDESGMPKERFSAEFPKEGPSILRIQQVVRGDSAAYFCASSPAGPDQYFGPGTRLTVT.